This TCR beta chain originates from a study of blood T cell repertoires in COVID-19. The repertoire was sequenced with immunoSEQ multiplex PCR; TCRdb's copy has only in-frame clones and lacks some. The data hold about 250,000 clones, with roughly 86% observed a single time. Germline values: CDR1 MNHEY, CDR2 SVGAGI. This CDR3 contains 12 residues. Trimming took 9 bases from V and 7 from J, leaving 13 bases between them. Sample: peripheral blood. The receptor was isolated from a woman aged 55 to 70 who had recovered from COVID-19. J is TRBJ1-5 and V is TRBV6-5; possible D gene TRBD1, 5 bases. The CDR3 loop reads CASSGWGQPQHF. CDR3 in DNA: TGTGCCAGTTCAGGGTGGGGCCAGCCCCAGCATTTT.